This T cell receptor (beta chain) emerged from a study of T-cell reconstitution after alpha-beta-depleted transplantation in children. Construction of the TCRbeta library involved unique molecular identifiers. TCRdb reprocessed the PCR reads via MiXCR and lists one record per CDR3 protein. The sample has about 610,000 distinct CDR3 sequences, roughly a tenth seen once; the top ten hold 3.5% to 5%. This clonotype was recorded only once. One junction end disagrees with the germline gene, perhaps due to a read error. The CDR3 loop spans 15 amino acids. Per the germline V gene, CDR1 is SSHAT and CDR2 is FNYEAQ (reference sequence).

The source of this sequence is a human donor who donated a stem cell graft to a child with acute myeloid leukemia. The starting material was PBMCs from the stem cell graft donor, obtained from the stem cell graft. This rearrangement joins TRBV7-7 to TRBJ2-5; a possible D gene is TRBD1 (5 bases). CDR3 DNA sequence: TGTGCTAGCAGCTTAGCCCCCGCCAGGGCAGAGACCCAGTACTTC. Protein sequence: CASSLAPARAETQYF.